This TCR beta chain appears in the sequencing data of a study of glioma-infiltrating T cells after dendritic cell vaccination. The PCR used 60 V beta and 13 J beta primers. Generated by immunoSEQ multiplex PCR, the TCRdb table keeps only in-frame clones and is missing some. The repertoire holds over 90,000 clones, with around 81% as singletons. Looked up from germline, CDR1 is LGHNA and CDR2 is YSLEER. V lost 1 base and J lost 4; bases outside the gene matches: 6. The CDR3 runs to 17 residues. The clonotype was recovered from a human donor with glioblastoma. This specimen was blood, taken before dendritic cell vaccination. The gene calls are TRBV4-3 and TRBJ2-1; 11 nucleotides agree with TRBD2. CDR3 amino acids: CASSQAGLADRYNEQFF. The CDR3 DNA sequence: TGCGCCAGCAGCCAAGCGGGACTAGCGGACCGTTACAATGAGCAGTTCTTC.